The TCR beta chain under discussion was sequenced for a study of spatial heterogeneity in lung cancer. Time point indicated: blood at routine non-recurrence follow-up after resection. Unsorted whole RNA from tumor, nontumor lung or frozen PBMC underwent sequencing. From the 5' RACE reads, TCRdb called clonotypes with MiXCR, one entry per CDR3 protein. The repertoire includes around 110,000 distinct CDR3 sequences, 9% to 15% of them detected once, and 16% sits in the top ten. This CDR3 comprises 16 residues. In germline, CDR1 is DFQATT, CDR2 SNEGSKA (reference sequence). Germline trimming cut 0 bases from V and 6 bases from J; bases unmatched to any gene: 6.

The source is a male donor with early-stage non-small cell lung cancer. Source: PBMCs, taken at follow-up. The J gene is TRBJ2-1, the V gene TRBV20-1, with TRBD2 matching over 12 bases. The chain's CDR3 is CSARDSETSGGNEQFF. The CDR3 bases are TGCAGTGCTAGAGATTCGGAGACTAGCGGGGGCAATGAGCAGTTCTTC.